The 30 T cell receptor beta chains in this list originate from one sample, sequenced in a study of CD8 T cells in Susac syndrome. Reverse transcription used roughly 0.45 to 1 ug RNA and random hexamers. TCRdb independently ran MiXCR on the immunoSEQ multiplex PCR reads; one entry per CDR3 protein. In the table there are some 170,000 distinct CDR3 sequences, 85% to 95% of which are singletons. The sequenced sample was CD4+ T cells from PBMCs. All receptors derive from a human donor in good health.

The gene calls are TRBV3-1 and TRBJ1-2; possibly TRBD1 for D (5 bases). The CDR3 loop spans 16 amino acids. Germline CDR1 and CDR2: LGHDT and YNNKEL (reference sequence). The V and J ends lost 5 bases and 3 bases respectively, with 19 bases between them. CDR3 in amino acids: CASSGRSGASYYGYTF. As DNA, the CDR3 is TGTGCCAGCAGCGGCAGGAGCGGGGCCTCATACTATGGCTACACCTTC.

The genes are TRBV20-1 and TRBJ1-4; D is unresolved. This CDR3 is built from 11 residues. Between the trimmed V and J ends, which lost 1 base and 14 bases, there was a span of 11 bases. From germline, CDR1 is DFQATT and CDR2 SNEGSKA (reference sequence). CDR3 sequence: CSARGTLGLFF. DNA for the CDR3: TGCAGTGCTAGAGGGACCCTCGGGCTGTTTTTT.

The V gene is TRBV7-2, the J gene TRBJ2-5; D is possibly TRBD1 or TRBD2 (5 bases each). This CDR3 contains 14 residues. CDR1 and CDR2 (germline): SGHTA, FQGNSA. V dropped 5 bases and J dropped 1 base, with 11 bases sitting between them. The CDR3 region is CASSQRGRQETQYF. The CDR3 DNA is TGTGCCAGCAGCCAAAGGGGACGCCAAGAGACCCAGTACTTC. Looking up the rest from reference TRBV7-2 and TRBJ2-5 gives the full variable domain: GAGVSQSPSNKVTEKGKDVELRCDPISGHTALYWYRQSLGQGLEFLIYFQGNSAPDKSGLPSDRFSAERTGGSVSTLTIQRTQQEDSAVYLCASSQRGRQETQYFGPGTRLLVL.

The V gene is TRBV2, the J gene TRBJ2-5, with D perhaps TRBD2 (5 bases). The CDR3 runs to 12 residues. The germline V gene has CDR1 SNHLY and CDR2 FYNNEI. Between the trimmed V and J ends, which lost 8 bases and 8 bases, there was a span of 15 bases. The CDR3 is CASRASLATQYF. CDR3 nucleotide sequence: TGTGCCAGCCGGGCTTCTCTAGCCACCCAGTACTTC.

The chain carries TRBV12-3 or TRBV12-4 and TRBJ1-6; D is unclear. Trimming stripped 6 bases from V and 9 bases from J, with 12 bases between. The CDR3 loop spans 13 amino acids. The CDR3 region is CASSRQRRSPLHF. CDR3 DNA: TGTGCCAGCAGCCGCCAAAGGCGTTCACCCCTCCACTTT.

This clonotype came up once. The V and J genes are TRBV6-1 and TRBJ2-7; D unresolved. Germline CDR1 is MNHNS and CDR2 is SASEGT. CDR3 length equals 11 residues. V gave up 4 bases and J gave up 6 bases, with 7 bases separating them. CDR3 protein: CASSASGEQYF. CDR3 in DNA: TGTGCCAGCAGTGCTTCAGGCGAGCAGTACTTC.

This clonotype was seen just once. The chain recombines TRBV7-3 with TRBJ2-7, with D hard to call. Germline V lookup: CDR1 SGHTA, CDR2 FQGTGA. This CDR3 is built from 14 residues. V dropped 7 bases and J dropped 1 base, with 14 bases sitting between them. The CDR3 reads CASTPQGLSYEQYF. The CDR3 DNA reads TGTGCCAGCACCCCCCAAGGGCTGTCCTACGAGCAGTACTTC.

This clonotype was counted once. The gene calls are TRBV20-1 and TRBJ2-7, with unresolved D. The V gene lost 6 bases and the J gene lost 2 bases, with 17 bases spanning the gap. CDR3 length: 14 residues. CDR1 DFQATT and CDR2 SNEGSKA come from the germline V gene (reference sequence). CDR3 sequence reads: CSAPRDFGAYEQYF. The DNA of the CDR3 is TGCAGTGCCCCTCGTGATTTTGGCGCCTACGAGCAGTACTTC.

The rearrangement joins TRBV6-6 to TRBJ2-3, with a tentative D call TRBD1 (5 bases). Germline V gene sequence: CDR1 MNHNY, CDR2 SVGAGI (reference sequence). The CDR3 spans 14 residues. Deletions cut 2 bases from V and 4 bases from J, with 10 bases between. CDR3 bases: TGTGCCAGCAGTTACCATGACAGTGCAGATACGCAGTATTTT. This encodes CASSYHDSADTQYF.

The chain employs TRBV3-1 and TRBJ2-3; D is perhaps TRBD2 (5 bases). The germline gives CDR1 LGHDT, CDR2 YNNKEL (reference sequence). There are 17 residues in the CDR3. With 1 base removed from V and 6 bases from J, the gap between germline ends came to 20 bases. As DNA, the CDR3 is TGTGCCAGCAGCCAAGGGTGGTGGAGCGGACCTCAGGATACGCAGTATTTT. Protein: CASSQGWWSGPQDTQYF.

The V gene is TRBV28, the J gene TRBJ2-7; 11 bases match TRBD2. The germline CDR1 and CDR2 sequences are MDHEN and SYDVKM. With V trimmed by 5 bases and J by 1 base, 7 bases remained unmatched. This CDR3 is 16 amino acids long. CDR3 amino acids: CASSPALAGGSYEQYF. The CDR3 region has the DNA TGTGCCAGCAGTCCCGCCCTAGCGGGGGGTTCCTACGAGCAGTACTTC.

The chain employs TRBV20-1 and TRBJ2-2; D perhaps matches TRBD1 (5 bases). This CDR3 has 14 residues. Trimming removed 1 base from V and 4 bases from J, with 10 bases in between. Germline values: CDR1 DFQATT, CDR2 SNEGSKA (reference sequence). The CDR3 loop is CSARAQGTTGELFF. CDR3 in DNA: TGCAGTGCTAGAGCGCAGGGAACCACCGGGGAGCTGTTTTTT.

The V and J genes are TRBV5-1 and TRBJ2-3; possible D gene TRBD2, 6 bases. This CDR3 contains 15 residues. Per germline, CDR1 SGHRS and CDR2 YFSETQ. The V end was cut by 2 bases, the J end by 2 bases, with 12 bases between. The CDR3 nucleotides are TGCGCCAGCAGCTTCCAGCGGGCTGCCACAGATACGCAGTATTTT. The encoded protein is CASSFQRAATDTQYF.

This rearrangement joins TRBV3-1 to TRBJ2-1; 10 bases are shared with TRBD1. Germline V gene lookup returns CDR1 LGHDT and CDR2 YNNKEL (reference sequence). V was pared by 1 base and J by 4 bases, with 1 base of the junction left unmatched. This CDR3 region has 15 residues. The CDR3 loop is CASSQADRGYNEQFF. The CDR3 DNA reads as TGTGCCAGCAGCCAAGCGGACAGGGGGTACAATGAGCAGTTCTTC.

This chain joins TRBV29-1 and TRBJ1-3, with 9 bases matching TRBD1. J gave up 4 bases and V 4 bases, and 8 bases lay outside the gene matches. The germline V gene has CDR1 SQVTM and CDR2 ANQGSEA. The CDR3 consists of 15 residues. The DNA of the CDR3 is TGCAGCGTTGCGCCACAGGGGGCTTCGGGAAACACCATATATTTT. This encodes CSVAPQGASGNTIYF.

This rearrangement joins TRBV6-1 to TRBJ1-2, with D perhaps TRBD1 (5 bases). Per the germline V gene, CDR1 is MNHNS and CDR2 is SASEGT. The germline V and J ends were trimmed by 7 bases and 0 bases, with 12 bases remaining between them. The CDR3 has 14 residues. CDR3 sequence (DNA): TGTGCCAGCACCTTTATGACAGCTAACTATGGCTACACCTTC. Protein: CASTFMTANYGYTF.

The rearrangement joins TRBV11-2 to TRBJ2-5; D is uncertain. The germline CDR1 and CDR2 sequences are SGHAT and FQNNGV. V shed 3 bases and J shed 3 bases, with 8 bases lying between them. The CDR3 has 13 residues. CDR3 coding DNA: TGTGCCAGCAGCTTCACAGTGAAAGAGACCCAGTACTTC. Amino acid sequence: CASSFTVKETQYF.

The CDR3 nucleotides read TGTGCCAGCAGTGAACATATTAGTAATTCACCCCTCCACTTT. Translating gives CASSEHISNSPLHF. This chain connects TRBV2 to TRBJ1-6, with D hard to call. The CDR3 totals 14 residues. V was trimmed by 2 bases and J by 6 bases, leaving 8 bases between them. Germline CDR1 is SNHLY and CDR2 is FYNNEI.

The V gene is TRBV6-2 or TRBV6-3, the J gene TRBJ2-1, with D perhaps matching TRBD2 (5 bases). Germline V gene lookup returns CDR1 MNHEY and CDR2 SVGEGT. Trimming removed 8 bases at V and 6 bases at J, with 14 bases between. This CDR3 contains 13 residues. The CDR3 region has the DNA TGTGCCAGCCATCCCCCCGGGGTCAATGAGCAGTTCTTC. It translates to CASHPPGVNEQFF.

The chain uses TRBV6-5 and TRBJ1-1, with D unclear. The CDR3 is 11 amino acids. From germline, CDR1 is MNHEY and CDR2 SVGAGI. The V gene lost 10 bases and the J gene lost 8 bases, with 14 bases spanning the gap. DNA for the CDR3: TGTGCCACCACCCTGGGCGTAGAAGCTTTCTTT. It translates to CATTLGVEAFF.

The V call is TRBV10-3, the J call TRBJ2-5; 9 positions agree with TRBD1. There are 15 residues in the CDR3. Looked up from germline, CDR1 is ENHRY and CDR2 is SYGVKD. Losses at the gene ends were 3 bases for V and 5 bases for J; bases not matched to a gene: 7. The CDR3 here is CAISDWDREGETQYF. The DNA for the CDR3 is TGTGCCATCAGTGACTGGGACAGGGAGGGGGAGACCCAGTACTTC.

This clonotype has only one observation. The chain links TRBV29-1 to TRBJ1-5; 9 bases match TRBD1. After removal of 6 bases from V and 7 bases from J, the junction contained 7 bases not matched to a gene. Germline CDR1 reads SQVTM; CDR2 reads ANQGSEA. The CDR3 contains 13 residues. The chain's CDR3 is CSVGTGGGQPQHF. The CDR3 DNA sequence: TGCAGCGTGGGTACAGGGGGCGGCCAGCCCCAGCATTTT. Together with reference TRBV29-1 and TRBJ1-5, the CDR3 gives the full variable domain: SAVISQKPSRDICQRGTSLTIQCQVDSQVTMMFWYRQQPGQSLTLIATANQGSEATYESGFVIDKFPISRPNLTFSTLTVSNMSPEDSSIYLCSVGTGGGQPQHFGDGTRLSIL.

V is TRBV18 and J is TRBJ2-3, with D perhaps matching TRBD2 (6 bases). V was clipped by 3 bases and J by 9 bases, with 25 bases between them. CDR1 KGHSH and CDR2 LQKENI come from the germline V gene. CDR3 length: 17 residues. The CDR3 nucleotides are TGTGCCAGCTCACCTCCTGGCGGGGCATCAATTCGTCCAACGCAGTATTTT. Protein sequence: CASSPPGGASIRPTQYF. The whole variable domain, filled in from reference TRBV18 and TRBJ2-3, reads NAGVMQNPRHLVRRRGQEARLRCSPMKGHSHVYWYRQLPEEGLKFMVYLQKENIIDESGMPKERFSAEFPKEGPSILRIQQVVRGDSAAYFCASSPPGGASIRPTQYFGPGTRLTVL.

The rearrangement uses TRBV20-1 and TRBJ1-2, with unresolved D. Trimming took off 3 bases at V and 5 bases at J, with 10 bases between the two ends. Germline lookup yields CDR1 DFQATT and CDR2 SNEGSKA (reference sequence). CDR3 length equals 12 residues. This CDR3 reads CSASPGSYGYTF. Here the CDR3 DNA reads TGCAGTGCTAGTCCGGGTTCTTATGGCTACACCTTC.

The gene calls are TRBV2 and TRBJ1-1, with 9 bases that match TRBD1. CDR1 is SNHLY, CDR2 FYNNEI, per germline. Losses at the gene ends were 6 bases for V and 10 bases for J; bases not matched to a gene: 9. There are 13 residues in the CDR3. The CDR3 DNA reads TGTGCCAGCAGGGGGACAGGGCCCGTAGTAGCTTTCTTT. This translates into CASRGTGPVVAFF.

V usage is TRBV11-1 and J usage is TRBJ1-6, with D uncertain. The germline V gene has CDR1 SGHAT and CDR2 FQDESV (reference sequence). The CDR3 is 12 residues long. Trimming removed 5 bases at V and 10 bases at J, with 9 bases between. This CDR3 reads CASSQAGSPLHF. Written as DNA, the CDR3 is TGTGCCAGCAGCCAAGCGGGGTCACCCCTCCACTTT.

The CDR3, as DNA: TGTGCCAGCAGCCCTAGCGAGGGGTGGGTGGTGGAAGCTTTCTTT. Translating it yields CASSPSEGWVVEAFF. V gene TRBV9 combines with J gene TRBJ1-1, with D perhaps TRBD1 (5 bases). The CDR3 has 15 residues. V shed 4 bases and J shed 8 bases, with 21 bases lying between them. Germline V gives CDR1 SGDLS, CDR2 YYNGEE.

The chain couples TRBV4-2 to TRBJ2-1; 8 nucleotides match TRBD2. The V segment lost 1 base and the J segment 6 bases; nucleotides outside the gene matches: 11. Germline lookup yields CDR1 LGHNA and CDR2 YNFKEQ. The CDR3 is made up of 17 amino acids. The CDR3 spells CASSQGPGLAGGNEQFF. CDR3 coding DNA: TGTGCCAGCAGCCAAGGCCCAGGACTAGCAGGTGGCAATGAGCAGTTCTTC.

The chain is built from TRBV7-2 and TRBJ1-1; 7 bases line up with TRBD1. The CDR3 extends over 18 amino acids. CDR1 and CDR2 (germline): SGHTA, FQGNSA. Germline trimming cut 0 bases from V and 6 bases from J; bases unmatched to any gene: 16. CDR3 in amino acids: CASSLAFGTERGPAEAFF. The DNA for the CDR3 is TGTGCCAGCAGCTTAGCGTTCGGGACAGAAAGGGGCCCCGCTGAAGCTTTCTTT.

The count of this clonotype is one. V usage is TRBV5-1 and J usage is TRBJ2-5; maybe TRBD1 (5 bases). The CDR3 length is 15 residues. Germline CDR1 reads SGHRS; CDR2 reads YFSETQ. Trimming cost V 0 bases and J 5 bases, with 14 bases left between them. CDR3 sequence reads: CASSLETQGMETQYF. The CDR3, as DNA: TGCGCCAGCAGCTTGGAGACTCAGGGTATGGAGACCCAGTACTTC.